The rows below give T cell receptor beta chains drawn from one sample of a study of shared clonotypes between healthy human individuals. Profiling relied on immunoSEQ multiplex PCR, and the TCRdb table lists in-frame clones only, not all of them. The sample contains approximately 720,000 clones, just over 90% of which appear only once. Material for sequencing was naive CD8+ T cells sorted from blood. These receptors all stem from a young man in good health. Each CDR3 is given with its conserved first and last residue. A D gene is named only where the DNA matches it firmly. Rows give clone size only sometimes, using once, few, many, or a class for an expanded clone.

size	V	J	D	CDR3	DNA
-	TRBV9	TRBJ2-7	TRBD1	CASSVGDRGWQYF	TGTGCCAGCAGCGTAGGGGACAGGGGATGGCAGTACTTC
few	TRBV7-9	TRBJ1-5	-	CASSLSGGQPQHF	TGTGCCAGCAGCTTAAGTGGGGGGCAGCCCCAGCATTTT
-	TRBV5-4	TRBJ1-2	TRBD1	CASSLGDRFYGYTF	TGTGCCAGCAGCTTGGGGGACAGATTCTATGGCTACACCTTC
-	TRBV6-1	TRBJ1-3	TRBD1	CASSEGPGQGTDSGNTIYF	TGTGCCAGCAGTGAAGGCCCGGGACAGGGTACGGATTCTGGAAACACCATATATTTT
-	TRBV7-9	TRBJ1-1	-	CASTPRMNTEAFF	TGTGCCAGCACCCCGAGGATGAACACTGAAGCTTTCTTT
few	TRBV6-4	TRBJ2-1	TRBD1	CASSPGQGYNEQFF	TGTGCCAGCAGTCCGGGACAGGGGTACAATGAGCAGTTCTTC
-	TRBV27	TRBJ2-4	-	CASSSLVALAKNIQYF	TGTGCCAGCAGTTCCCTAGTAGCCCTAGCCAAAAACATTCAGTACTTC
-	TRBV18	TRBJ2-7	TRBD1	CASSPQGASEQYF	TGTGCCAGCTCACCTCAGGGGGCAAGCGAGCAGTACTTC
-	TRBV27	TRBJ1-2	-	CASSLYQGDYGYTF	TGTGCCAGCAGTTTATATCAGGGTGACTATGGCTACACCTTC
-	TRBV7-9	TRBJ1-4	TRBD1	CASSLAGGRREKLFF	TGTGCCAGCAGCTTAGCAGGGGGCCGGCGTGAAAAACTGTTTTTT
-	TRBV10-3	TRBJ2-3	-	CAISDPGRLSTDTQYF	TGTGCCATCAGTGACCCAGGGCGGTTGTCCACAGATACGCAGTATTTT
-	TRBV6-1	TRBJ2-3	-	CASSEILSRTDTQYF	TGTGCCAGCAGTGAAATCCTCAGCCGCACAGATACGCAGTATTTT
-	TRBV27	TRBJ2-7	-	CASSVSTGPRRYEQYF	TGTGCCAGCAGTGTCTCGACAGGCCCTCGCCGCTACGAGCAGTACTTC
-	TRBV19	TRBJ2-7	-	CALSSYEQYF	TGTGCCTTATCATCCTACGAGCAGTACTTC
-	TRBV14	TRBJ1-2	-	CASSSSLAGNYGYTF	TGTGCCAGCAGTTCGTCCCTCGCGGGTAACTATGGCTACACCTTC
-	TRBV7-9	TRBJ1-3	TRBD1	CASSLTPGTGAGNTIYF	TGTGCCAGCAGCTTAACCCCCGGGACAGGGGCTGGAAACACCATATATTTT
-	TRBV19	TRBJ1-1	TRBD1	CASSIWTGGMNTEAFF	TGTGCCAGTAGTATCTGGACAGGGGGCATGAACACTGAAGCTTTCTTT
-	TRBV19	TRBJ2-7	-	CASSISDLLSYEQYF	TGTGCCAGTAGTATAAGTGATCTTCTTTCCTACGAGCAGTACTTC
-	TRBV9	TRBJ1-2	-	CASSHSLGGGGPNYGYTF	TGTGCCAGCAGCCATTCCCTTGGGGGAGGGGGACCTAACTATGGCTACACCTTC
-	TRBV9	TRBJ1-4	-	CASSPWGGGNEKLFF	TGTGCCAGCAGCCCGTGGGGTGGGGGTAATGAAAAACTGTTTTTT
-	TRBV11-2	TRBJ2-5	-	CASSLVGGLETQYF	TGTGCCAGCAGCTTAGTAGGGGGGCTAGAGACCCAGTACTTC
-	TRBV12-5	TRBJ2-7	TRBD2	CASAPGRGGPTYEQYF	TGTGCTAGTGCCCCGGGACGGGGGGGGCCCACCTACGAGCAGTACTTC
-	TRBV9	TRBJ2-1	-	CASSVGSSLGEYNEQFF	TGTGCCAGCAGCGTAGGAAGCTCACTAGGAGAGTACAATGAGCAGTTCTTC
-	TRBV7-9	TRBJ1-1	-	CASSPLRGPGTEAFF	TGTGCCAGCAGCCCTCTTCGGGGGCCGGGCACTGAAGCTTTCTTT
-	TRBV9	TRBJ1-1	-	CASSVGEEGEAFF	TGTGCCAGCAGCGTAGGGGAGGAAGGTGAAGCTTTCTTT
-	TRBV27	TRBJ2-7	-	CASSLKGEQYF	TGTGCCAGCAGTTTAAAGGGCGAGCAGTACTTC
-	TRBV5-5	TRBJ1-2	-	CASSREAGRAPNYGYTF	TGTGCCAGCAGCCGAGAGGCAGGGAGGGCCCCTAACTATGGCTACACCTTC
-	TRBV4-1	TRBJ2-1	-	CASSQDFMTESAYNEQFF	TGCGCCAGCAGCCAAGATTTTATGACTGAAAGCGCCTACAATGAGCAGTTCTTC
-	TRBV18	TRBJ2-3	TRBD1	CASSPVQGADTQYF	TGTGCCAGCTCACCAGTACAGGGGGCAGATACGCAGTATTTT
-	TRBV9	TRBJ2-1	TRBD2	CASSVASTGTSSRVGSYNEQFF	TGTGCCAGCAGCGTAGCGTCTACCGGGACTAGCTCTAGAGTAGGCTCCTACAATGAGCAGTTCTTC
-	TRBV19	TRBJ2-2	-	CASSIGTLSNTGELFF	TGTGCCAGTAGTATAGGGACACTCAGCAACACCGGGGAGCTGTTTTTT
-	TRBV7-9	TRBJ2-1	TRBD1	CASSGTGVGYNEQFF	TGTGCCAGCAGCGGGACAGGGGTGGGCTACAATGAGCAGTTCTTC
-	TRBV7-9	TRBJ2-1	TRBD2	CASSYPGLAGGHEQFF	TGTGCCAGCAGTTACCCGGGACTAGCGGGAGGTCATGAGCAGTTCTTC
-	TRBV30	TRBJ2-1	-	CAWGSGSYNEQFF	TGTGCCTGGGGCTCTGGATCCTACAATGAGCAGTTCTTC
once	TRBV11-2	TRBJ1-1	TRBD1	CASSRYRGPNTEAFF	TGTGCCAGCAGCCGTTACAGGGGACCGAACACTGAAGCTTTCTTT
-	TRBV4-3	TRBJ2-7	TRBD1	CASSQDTGTGTYEQYF	TGCGCCAGCAGCCAGGACACCGGGACAGGGACGTACGAGCAGTACTTC
-	TRBV18	TRBJ2-7	TRBD1	CASSPESHRGEDEQYF	TGTGCCAGCTCACCGGAATCGCACAGGGGGGAGGACGAGCAGTACTTC
-	TRBV7-9	TRBJ2-7	TRBD2	CASSSLAGSETYEQYF	TGTGCCAGCAGCTCGTTAGCGGGGTCAGAGACCTACGAGCAGTACTTC
-	TRBV27	TRBJ2-7	-	CASWASSYEQYF	TGTGCCAGCTGGGCCTCCTCCTACGAGCAGTACTTC
-	TRBV5-6	TRBJ2-4	-	CASREVAKNIQYF	TGTGCCAGCCGTGAGGTGGCCAAAAACATTCAGTACTTC
-	TRBV7-9	TRBJ2-3	TRBD2	CASSNAPGLAEKDTQYF	TGTGCCAGCAGCAACGCTCCCGGACTAGCGGAGAAAGATACGCAGTATTTT
-	TRBV4-1	TRBJ2-7	-	CASSQLPAPPSYEQYF	TGCGCCAGCAGCCAACTCCCGGCGCCACCTTCCTACGAGCAGTACTTC
-	TRBV4-1	TRBJ2-7	-	CASSQGTDGTSYEQYF	TGCGCCAGCAGCCAAGGAACTGACGGGACAAGCTACGAGCAGTACTTC
few	TRBV28	TRBJ2-5	-	CASSFSGNVDPQYF	TGTGCCAGCAGTTTTTCTGGGAATGTGGACCCCCAGTACTTC
-	TRBV7-3	TRBJ2-5	-	CASRGRDGTQYF	TGTGCCAGCAGAGGCAGGGACGGGACCCAGTACTTC
-	TRBV2	TRBJ2-1	-	CASSDLRAFNEQFF	TGTGCCAGCAGTGATCTAAGGGCGTTTAATGAGCAGTTCTTC
once	TRBV19	TRBJ1-2	-	CASSLNSVDYTF	TGTGCCAGTAGTCTGAACTCAGTGGACTACACCTTC
-	TRBV7-2	TRBJ1-2	-	CASSPGFPMARYGYTF	TGTGCCAGCAGTCCCGGATTCCCGATGGCGAGATATGGCTACACCTTC
-	TRBV11-2	TRBJ2-1	-	CASSLGFTGNNEQFF	TGTGCCAGCAGCTTAGGGTTTACTGGAAACAATGAGCAGTTCTTC
-	TRBV9	TRBJ2-1	-	CASSPEGLVGNEQFF	TGTGCCAGCAGCCCAGAGGGGCTAGTCGGCAATGAGCAGTTCTTC
-	TRBV7-9	TRBJ2-1	TRBD1	CASSLVRDRVNEQFF	TGTGCCAGCAGCTTAGTCCGGGACAGGGTCAATGAGCAGTTCTTC
-	TRBV27	TRBJ1-2	TRBD1	CASKSTGANYGYTF	TGTGCCAGCAAATCGACAGGGGCTAACTATGGCTACACCTTC
once	TRBV11-1	TRBJ2-1	TRBD2	CASSLAPLAGGNEQFF	TGTGCCAGCAGCTTAGCACCCCTAGCGGGAGGCAATGAGCAGTTCTTC
-	TRBV4-1	TRBJ2-3	-	CASSQAQGTDTQYF	TGCGCCAGCAGCCAAGCTCAGGGCACAGATACGCAGTATTTT
-	TRBV2	TRBJ2-7	-	CASSEAPNTGEQYF	TGTGCCAGCAGTGAAGCTCCTAACACTGGGGAGCAGTACTTC
-	TRBV11-2	TRBJ2-3	TRBD2	CASSHGTSGMDTQYF	TGTGCCAGCAGCCACGGGACTAGCGGGATGGATACGCAGTATTTT
-	TRBV7-9	TRBJ2-1	-	CASSRLVDNEQFF	TGTGCCAGCAGCAGACTAGTAGACAATGAGCAGTTCTTC
-	TRBV11-3	TRBJ2-5	-	CASSLGDGPTQYF	TGTGCCAGCAGCCTAGGGGACGGCCCGACCCAGTACTTC